The rows below give T cell receptor beta chains drawn from one sample of a study of T and B cells in COVID-19 patients. TCRdb recomputed calls from the multiplex PCR reads with MiXCR, one row per CDR3 protein. The sample has about 3,800 distinct CDR3 sequences, approximately 20% seen once; the top ten hold 25% to 30%. Sequenced input: blood. These receptors all come from a human donor with active COVID-19. The CDR3 runs from the conserved cysteine through the conserved F or W. D genes are given only for firm matches. Size values are once, few and many counts, or a class for expanded clones, and some rows have none.

cdr3_length: 17
j_call: TRBJ2-7
d_call: TRBD2
clone_size: few
v_call: TRBV7-6
cdr3_nt: TGTGCCAGCAGCTTAGGAGGTCTAGCGGGGACCCCCTACGAGCAGTACTTC
cdr3_aa: CASSLGGLAGTPYEQYF

cdr3_length: 10
j_call: TRBJ1-4
d_call: -
clone_size: large
v_call: TRBV29-1
cdr3_nt: TGCAGCGTTGAAAGCGGGGGACTGTTTTTT
cdr3_aa: CSVESGGLFF

cdr3_length: 17
j_call: TRBJ1-1
d_call: -
clone_size: medium-sized
v_call: TRBV19
cdr3_nt: TGTGCCAGTAGTATAGGGCCGAAGAGACTCCTGAACACTGAAGCTTTCTTT
cdr3_aa: CASSIGPKRLLNTEAFF

cdr3_length: 14
j_call: TRBJ2-5
d_call: -
clone_size: medium-sized
v_call: TRBV12-3/TRBV12-4
cdr3_nt: TGTGCCAGCAGTTTGGTCAGGGGAATGGAGACCCAGTACTTC
cdr3_aa: CASSLVRGMETQYF

cdr3_length: 13
j_call: TRBJ2-5
d_call: -
clone_size: many
v_call: TRBV12-3/TRBV12-4
cdr3_nt: TGTGCCAGCAGGGCTCCTGGAAGGGAGACCCAGTACTTC
cdr3_aa: CASRAPGRETQYF

cdr3_length: 14
j_call: TRBJ1-1
d_call: -
clone_size: medium-sized
v_call: TRBV19
cdr3_nt: TGTGCCACCAACCGGCCCCCGGGGAACACTGAAGCTTTCTTT
cdr3_aa: CATNRPPGNTEAFF

cdr3_length: 16
j_call: TRBJ2-3
d_call: TRBD1
clone_size: medium-sized
v_call: TRBV6-5
cdr3_nt: TGTGCCAGCAGTTACGCCGGGACAGATCGCACAGATACGCAGTATTTT
cdr3_aa: CASSYAGTDRTDTQYF

cdr3_length: 14
j_call: TRBJ2-5
d_call: TRBD2
clone_size: -
v_call: TRBV19
cdr3_nt: TGTGCCAGTAATGAGGGCGGGAGGTCGGAGACCCAGTACTTC
cdr3_aa: CASNEGGRSETQYF

cdr3_length: 13
j_call: TRBJ1-2
d_call: -
clone_size: few
v_call: TRBV12-5
cdr3_nt: TGTGCTAGTGGTTTCTTGGCTTCCCATGGCTACACCTTC
cdr3_aa: CASGFLASHGYTF

cdr3_length: 14
j_call: TRBJ2-2
d_call: -
clone_size: medium-sized
v_call: TRBV6-2/TRBV6-3
cdr3_nt: TGTGCCAGCAGGCGGGCAGGGAACACCGGGGAGCTGTTTTTT
cdr3_aa: CASRRAGNTGELFF

cdr3_length: 14
j_call: TRBJ2-4
d_call: TRBD1
clone_size: medium-sized
v_call: TRBV6-5
cdr3_nt: TGTGCCAGCGGATTCAGGGGGTCTAAAAACATTCAGTACTTC
cdr3_aa: CASGFRGSKNIQYF

cdr3_length: 14
j_call: TRBJ1-6
d_call: -
clone_size: -
v_call: TRBV5-1
cdr3_nt: TGCGCCAGCAGGGAGGACGGGTATAATTCACCCCTCCACTTT
cdr3_aa: CASREDGYNSPLHF

cdr3_length: 13
j_call: TRBJ2-7
d_call: -
clone_size: -
v_call: TRBV6-1
cdr3_nt: TGTGCCAGCAGTCCGGACGCCTCCTACGAGCAGTACTTC
cdr3_aa: CASSPDASYEQYF

cdr3_length: 15
j_call: TRBJ1-1
d_call: -
clone_size: many
v_call: TRBV12-3/TRBV12-4
cdr3_nt: TGTGCCAGCAGCCCTGGGACTGCCCCGAACACTGAAGCTTTCTTT
cdr3_aa: CASSPGTAPNTEAFF

cdr3_length: 13
j_call: TRBJ2-5
d_call: -
clone_size: -
v_call: TRBV5-1
cdr3_nt: TGCGCCAGCAGCCCGGTGGTACAAGAGACCCAGTACTTC
cdr3_aa: CASSPVVQETQYF

cdr3_length: 16
j_call: TRBJ2-3
d_call: TRBD2
clone_size: medium-sized
v_call: TRBV19
cdr3_nt: TGTGCCAGTAGTATTGTAGCGGGGGGGCAGGCAGATACGCAGTATTTT
cdr3_aa: CASSIVAGGQADTQYF

cdr3_length: 15
j_call: TRBJ1-4
d_call: -
clone_size: few
v_call: TRBV6-2/TRBV6-3
cdr3_nt: TGTGCCAGCAGACCCGGGGGGCCCGGCAATGAAAAACTGTTTTTT
cdr3_aa: CASRPGGPGNEKLFF

cdr3_length: 15
j_call: TRBJ1-2
d_call: -
clone_size: medium-sized
v_call: TRBV11-3
cdr3_nt: TGTGCCAGCAGCTTACCGGGTAGGGAGCGCTATGGCTACACCTTC
cdr3_aa: CASSLPGRERYGYTF

cdr3_length: 14
j_call: TRBJ2-2
d_call: -
clone_size: -
v_call: TRBV2
cdr3_nt: TGTGCCAGCAAAGGGGTAATGAACACCGGGGAGCTGTTTTTT
cdr3_aa: CASKGVMNTGELFF

cdr3_length: 14
j_call: TRBJ1-1
d_call: -
clone_size: -
v_call: TRBV19
cdr3_nt: TGTGCCAGTAGCCCCCTCGGACAGAAGACTGAAGCTTTCTTT
cdr3_aa: CASSPLGQKTEAFF

cdr3_length: 14
j_call: TRBJ1-4
d_call: -
clone_size: medium-sized
v_call: TRBV19
cdr3_nt: TGTGCCAGCAGAACCGGGCCGAATAATGAAAAACTGTTTTTT
cdr3_aa: CASRTGPNNEKLFF

cdr3_length: 20
j_call: TRBJ2-1
d_call: -
clone_size: medium-sized
v_call: TRBV5-6
cdr3_nt: TGTGCCAGCAGCTTGTTAACGCCAGGGCTGACCACTTCCAACCCCAATGAGCAGTTCTTC
cdr3_aa: CASSLLTPGLTTSNPNEQFF

cdr3_length: 15
j_call: TRBJ2-2
d_call: -
clone_size: medium-sized
v_call: TRBV15
cdr3_nt: TGTGCCACCAGCGAAAGGAGGGAGAACACCGGGGAGCTGTTTTTT
cdr3_aa: CATSERRENTGELFF

cdr3_length: 18
j_call: TRBJ2-7
d_call: TRBD2
clone_size: medium-sized
v_call: TRBV5-4
cdr3_nt: TGTGCCAGCAGCTCCTTGACTAGCGGGGGCCCCCCTTCCTACGAGCAGTACTTC
cdr3_aa: CASSSLTSGGPPSYEQYF

cdr3_length: 16
j_call: TRBJ1-2
d_call: TRBD1
clone_size: -
v_call: TRBV7-2
cdr3_nt: TGTGCCAGCAGCCCAACGGTGGCAGGGGGCGACGGTGGCTACACCTTC
cdr3_aa: CASSPTVAGGDGGYTF

cdr3_length: 19
j_call: TRBJ2-1
d_call: TRBD2
clone_size: many
v_call: TRBV4-3
cdr3_nt: TGCGCCAGCAGCCAAGATCTGGGACTGACTAGCGGGGGATACAATGAGCAGTTCTTC
cdr3_aa: CASSQDLGLTSGGYNEQFF

cdr3_length: 15
j_call: TRBJ1-6
d_call: TRBD1
clone_size: many
v_call: TRBV7-9
cdr3_nt: TGTGCCAGCAGCTGGGTTGGACAGGGAAATTCACCCCTCCACTTT
cdr3_aa: CASSWVGQGNSPLHF

cdr3_length: 14
j_call: TRBJ2-5
d_call: -
clone_size: medium-sized
v_call: TRBV27
cdr3_nt: TGTGCCAGCAGTTTCCGTGACGGTCAAGAGACCCAGTACTTC
cdr3_aa: CASSFRDGQETQYF

cdr3_length: 12
j_call: TRBJ2-1
d_call: TRBD2
clone_size: -
v_call: TRBV19
cdr3_nt: TGTGCCAGTAGTCCGCGGGGGGATGAGCAGTTCTTC
cdr3_aa: CASSPRGDEQFF

cdr3_length: 13
j_call: TRBJ2-7
d_call: -
clone_size: medium-sized
v_call: TRBV27
cdr3_nt: TGTGCCAGCAGACGGACGGGGTCTTCTGTGCAGTACTTC
cdr3_aa: CASRRTGSSVQYF

cdr3_length: 14
j_call: TRBJ1-3
d_call: -
clone_size: few
v_call: TRBV14
cdr3_nt: TGTGCCAGCAGCCAGAGGTTTTCTGGAAACACCATATATTTT
cdr3_aa: CASSQRFSGNTIYF

cdr3_length: 15
j_call: TRBJ1-5
d_call: TRBD1
clone_size: -
v_call: TRBV11-3
cdr3_nt: TGTGCCAGCAGCTTAGGGGACAGCTTCAATCAGCCCCAGCATTTT
cdr3_aa: CASSLGDSFNQPQHF

cdr3_length: 15
j_call: TRBJ2-1
d_call: -
clone_size: many
v_call: TRBV14
cdr3_nt: TGTGCCAGCAGTAGGGGGAATCCCTCCTACAATGAGCAGTTCTTC
cdr3_aa: CASSRGNPSYNEQFF

cdr3_length: 15
j_call: TRBJ1-1
d_call: TRBD1
clone_size: medium-sized
v_call: TRBV19
cdr3_nt: TGTGCCAGTAGTATAGATCCAGGGGGCGGCACTGAAGCTTTCTTT
cdr3_aa: CASSIDPGGGTEAFF

cdr3_length: 14
j_call: TRBJ1-1
d_call: -
clone_size: few
v_call: TRBV5-5
cdr3_nt: TGTGCCAGCAGCTTACCCCAGGGAAACACTGAAGCTTTCTTT
cdr3_aa: CASSLPQGNTEAFF

cdr3_length: 15
j_call: TRBJ1-3
d_call: -
clone_size: medium-sized
v_call: TRBV19
cdr3_nt: TGTGCCAGTAGTATAGTGGGCGTCTCTGGAAACACCATATATTTT
cdr3_aa: CASSIVGVSGNTIYF

cdr3_length: 14
j_call: TRBJ1-1
d_call: -
clone_size: medium-sized
v_call: TRBV12-3/TRBV12-4
cdr3_nt: TGTGCCAGCAGTTCATCCAGGGGCTACACTGAAGCTTTCTTT
cdr3_aa: CASSSSRGYTEAFF

cdr3_length: 16
j_call: TRBJ2-1
d_call: -
clone_size: -
v_call: TRBV4-2
cdr3_nt: TGCGCCAGCAGCCAAGATGGGGGAGGCTACCGCAATGAGCAGTTCTTC
cdr3_aa: CASSQDGGGYRNEQFF

cdr3_length: 12
j_call: TRBJ2-5
d_call: -
clone_size: medium-sized
v_call: TRBV30
cdr3_nt: TGTGCCTGGAGTCAAGGGCTAGGGACCCAGTACTTC
cdr3_aa: CAWSQGLGTQYF

cdr3_length: 14
j_call: TRBJ2-2
d_call: TRBD2
clone_size: -
v_call: TRBV6-5
cdr3_nt: TGTGCCAGCAGTTACCGCGGGGGGGTCGGGGAGCTGTTTTTT
cdr3_aa: CASSYRGGVGELFF

cdr3_length: 13
j_call: TRBJ1-2
d_call: TRBD1
clone_size: medium-sized
v_call: TRBV29-1
cdr3_nt: TGCAGCGTCTCGACCGGGACAGGGTATGGCTACACCTTC
cdr3_aa: CSVSTGTGYGYTF

cdr3_length: 17
j_call: TRBJ2-2
d_call: -
clone_size: medium-sized
v_call: TRBV5-6
cdr3_nt: TGTGCCAGCAGCTTAGCGTCGGGGTCCTTACGGACCGGGGAGCTGTTTTTT
cdr3_aa: CASSLASGSLRTGELFF

cdr3_length: 12
j_call: TRBJ2-3
d_call: -
clone_size: few
v_call: TRBV11-3
cdr3_nt: TGTGCCAGCAGCTTCAACACAGATACGCAGTATTTT
cdr3_aa: CASSFNTDTQYF

cdr3_length: 13
j_call: TRBJ2-7
d_call: -
clone_size: -
v_call: TRBV25-1
cdr3_nt: TGTGCCAGCGGCTCCGGGCCTCCCTACGAGCAGTACTTC
cdr3_aa: CASGSGPPYEQYF

cdr3_length: 12
j_call: TRBJ1-5
d_call: -
clone_size: medium-sized
v_call: TRBV6-5
cdr3_nt: TGTGCCAGCAGTGATGGGGGTCAGCCCCAGCATTTT
cdr3_aa: CASSDGGQPQHF

cdr3_length: 17
j_call: TRBJ2-1
d_call: TRBD2
clone_size: -
v_call: TRBV13
cdr3_nt: TGTGCCAGCAGCTTAGCTAGCGGGGGGGCCTCCTACAATGAGCAGTTCTTC
cdr3_aa: CASSLASGGASYNEQFF